A single T cell receptor beta chain is shown here with its context. Per germline, CDR1 SNHLY and CDR2 FYNNEI. There are 12 residues in the CDR3. V shed 7 bases and J shed 5 bases, with 11 bases lying between them. It was with random hexamers that 0.5 to 1 ug RNA was reverse transcribed. TCRdb re-called the immunoSEQ multiplex PCR reads through MiXCR, storing one row per CDR3 protein. The sample holds approximately 120,000 distinct CDR3 sequences, 90% to 95% seen once. This specimen belongs to a study of CD8 T cells in Susac syndrome. Source material: CD8+ T cells from PBMCs. The clonotype was recovered from a human donor with Susac syndrome. The chain combines TRBV2 with TRBJ2-5, with no clear D. The DNA of the CDR3 is TGTGCCAGCACCTCCCCGAGGGAGACCCAGTACTTC. This sequence encodes CASTSPRETQYF. The complete variable domain, with remaining parts taken from reference TRBV2 and TRBJ2-5, reads EPEVTQTPSHQVTQMGQEVILRCVPISNHLYFYWYRQILGQKVEFLVSFYNNEISEKSEIFDDQFSVERPDGSNFTLKIRSTKLEDSAMYFCASTSPRETQYFGPGTRLLVL.